This TCR beta chain was identified during a study of cytomegalovirus exposure and HLA in healthy donors. Turning to the study itself: The same platform was used for the 100 to 150 validation repertoires and the approximately 670 first-cohort repertoires, a later analysis reported. Notes on the study in general: Cytomegalovirus association was listed for under 200 TCR beta chains. It was found in a later analysis that first-cohort TCR clusters tended to co-occur in the 100 to 150 validation repertoires. While the bulk of TCR sequences proved rare, some public TCRs turned up in many donors.

Only in-frame clones appear in the TCRdb table, and some are missing; sequencing was by immunoSEQ multiplex PCR. The sample holds some 230,000 clones, 75% to 95% seen once. In the case of this clone: Its matching antigen is unknown.

Germline values: CDR1 MNHEY, CDR2 SMNVEV (reference sequence). Deletions cut 2 bases from V and 11 bases from J, with 15 bases between. CDR3 size: 13 residues. The sequencing sample was made of PBMCs. This receptor was obtained from a woman in her late teens or twenties in good health and CMV-seronegative. The J gene is TRBJ1-1, the V gene TRBV27; D call uncertain. The CDR3 region is CASSLVAAEEAFF. For the CDR3, the DNA is TGTGCCAGCAGTTTAGTCGCCGCCGAGGAGGCTTTCTTT.